The sequence of this T cell receptor (beta chain) was determined in a study of T cell changes during pregnancy in multiple sclerosis. Germline-derived CDR1 and CDR2 are MNHEY and SMNVEV (reference sequence). This CDR3 region has 10 residues. Between the trimmed V and J ends, which lost 11 bases and 5 bases, there was a span of 9 bases. Using immunoSEQ multiplex PCR, the repertoire was profiled, and TCRdb retains in-frame clones only, with some absent. There are about 15,000 clones in the sample; roughly 84% occur only once, and about 18% lies in the top ten. The TCR comes from a female donor in good health, enrolled as a control in a pregnancy study. This chain joins TRBV27 and TRBJ2-5; possibly TRBD2 for D (6 bases). The sample here was CD8+ T cells from peripheral blood mononuclear cells, taken in the third trimester of pregnancy. The CDR3 protein is CAAGFETQYF. In nucleotides, the CDR3 is TGTGCCGCGGGGTTCGAGACCCAGTACTTC.